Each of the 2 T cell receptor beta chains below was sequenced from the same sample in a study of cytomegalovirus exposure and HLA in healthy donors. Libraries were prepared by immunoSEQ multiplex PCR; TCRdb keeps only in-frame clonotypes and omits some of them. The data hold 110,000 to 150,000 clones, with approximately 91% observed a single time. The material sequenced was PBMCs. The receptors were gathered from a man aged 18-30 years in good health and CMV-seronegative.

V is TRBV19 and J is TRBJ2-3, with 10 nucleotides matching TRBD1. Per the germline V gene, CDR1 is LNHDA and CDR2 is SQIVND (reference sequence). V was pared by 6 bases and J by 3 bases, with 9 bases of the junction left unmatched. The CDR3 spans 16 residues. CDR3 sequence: CASSPISGQGTDTQYF. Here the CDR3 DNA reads TGTGCCAGTAGCCCGATTTCGGGACAGGGGACAGATACGCAGTATTTT.

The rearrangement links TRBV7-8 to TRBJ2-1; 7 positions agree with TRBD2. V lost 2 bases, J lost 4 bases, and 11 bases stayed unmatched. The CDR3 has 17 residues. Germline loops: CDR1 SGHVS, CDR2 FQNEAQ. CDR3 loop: CASSLFGVLALYNEQFF. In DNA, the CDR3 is TGTGCCAGCAGCTTATTTGGAGTACTAGCGCTATACAATGAGCAGTTCTTC.